The present entry profiles one T cell receptor beta chain with its context. TCRdb's copy holds only in-frame clones and misses some; the assay was immunoSEQ multiplex PCR. The data hold hundreds of thousands of clones, with roughly 80% observed a single time. V dropped 7 bases and J dropped 3 bases, with 9 bases sitting between them. The CDR3 totals 13 residues. Cohort allocation depended upon clinical history that participants reported. The source of the sample is a study of blood T cell repertoires in COVID-19. Overall study context: T cells, B-cell-depleted T cells, or PBMCs provided the cDNA or gDNA that served as material.

The sequencing input was PBMCs or T cells enriched from blood (not recorded which). This TCR was recovered from a middle-aged man who had been exposed to COVID-19. The V gene is TRBV12-3 or TRBV12-4, the J gene TRBJ1-4; a weak D match, TRBD1 (6 bases). CDR3 loop: CASKGQSNEKLFF. CDR3 nucleotide sequence: TGTGCCAGCAAAGGACAGTCTAATGAAAAACTGTTTTTT.